The TCR beta chain under discussion was sequenced for a study of T-cell reconstitution after alpha-beta-depleted transplantation in children. Overall study findings and caveats: One year after transplant, T-cell counts and diversity came mostly from newly produced T cells. Surviving recipient T cells and thymic progenitors produced the high day-60 TCRbeta diversity seen in some patients.

Turning to this clonotype: Its antigen is as yet unknown.

The J segment lost 5 bases and the V segment lost 0 bases, leaving 5 bases of the junction unmatched. CDR1 and CDR2 from the germline V gene are WNHNN and SYGVQD (reference sequence). The CDR3 spans 17 residues. For TCRbeta, the library was prepared with unique molecular identifiers. TCRdb re-called the PCR reads through MiXCR, storing one row per CDR3 protein. The table lists about 100,000 distinct CDR3 sequences, almost 6.5% of them singletons, with approximately 25% in the top ten. The source of this sequence is a male patient aged 2 to 10 who had a stem cell transplant for acute lymphoblastic leukemia, so the T cells may come from the graft donor. This chain links TRBV10-1 with TRBJ2-3; 13 bases line up with TRBD2. The sequenced sample was PBMCs, mostly from graft donor cells, obtained 360 days after TCRalphabeta/CD19-depleted stem cell transplant. The CDR3 loop is CASSESVLAGGQDTQYF. CDR3 nucleotide sequence: TGCGCCAGCAGTGAGTCCGTACTAGCGGGGGGGCAAGATACGCAGTATTTT.